This T cell receptor beta chain came from a study of OX40 agonist ivuxolimab in advanced cancers. In this sample, this clone turned up a few times. This CDR3 comprises 17 residues. Looked up from germline, CDR1 is SGHDT and CDR2 is YYEEEE. V lost 0 bases and J lost 7, with 17 bases in between. Method: immunoSEQ multiplex PCR; TCRdb's copy keeps in-frame clones and lacks some. The sample lists tens of thousands of clones; around 84% were seen once. V usage is TRBV5-6 and J usage is TRBJ1-6; the D gene is possibly TRBD1 (6 bases). This clonotype was obtained from an adult with an advanced solid tumor such as melanoma, head and neck, liver or kidney cancer. Material: CD4+ or CD8+ T cells sorted from blood, obtained in a trial of the OX40 agonist ivuxolimab. The CDR3 reads CASSLGWGDTRNSPLHF. In DNA, the CDR3 is TGTGCCAGCAGCTTGGGTTGGGGGGACACAAGAAATTCACCCCTCCACTTT. Full variable domain (remainder filled in from reference TRBV5-6 and TRBJ1-6): DAGVTQSPTHLIKTRGQQVTLRCSPKSGHDTVSWYQQALGQGPQFIFQYYEEEERQRGNFPDRFSGHQFPNYSSELNVNALLLGDSALYLCASSLGWGDTRNSPLHFGNGTRLTVT.